This T cell receptor beta chain was profiled in a study of control samples from healthy donors and cancer patients. Only in-frame clones appear in the TCRdb table, and some are missing; sequencing was by immunoSEQ multiplex PCR. This table holds some 7,000 clones, 82% found once. V lost 6 bases and J lost 3; bases outside the gene matches: 3. The germline V gene has CDR1 MNHEY and CDR2 SMNVEV (reference sequence). There are 14 residues in the CDR3. The clonotype was recovered from a man in his 70s with lung cancer. This chain connects TRBV27 to TRBJ1-5; 9 bases map to TRBD1. The sequencing input was PBMCs. DNA of the CDR3: TGTGCCAGCAGGAGACAGGGGGACAATCAGCCCCAGCATTTT. This gives the protein CASRRQGDNQPQHF.